This T cell receptor beta chain is drawn from a study of blood T cell repertoires in COVID-19. As for the study in general: Collection of acute and convalescent COVID-19 samples took place in the United States, Italy and Spain. From T cells, B-cell-depleted T cells, or PBMCs came the material, which was cDNA or gDNA.

Trimming shortened V by 5 bases and J by 12 bases, and 16 bases separated the two germline ends. This CDR3 comprises 13 residues. In germline, CDR1 is MNHEY, CDR2 SMNVEV (reference sequence). In the original processing: Reference gene primers were amplified, and this amplification served to estimate nucleated cell counts. Some clones are missing from TCRdb's copy, which holds only in-frame ones; the method was immunoSEQ multiplex PCR. The V and J calls and clone size come from that table; D and trimming were worked out from the DNA. This table has some 76,000 clones, around 85% appearing once. Source material: peripheral blood. This TCR was recovered from a man at least 80 years old in a cohort sampled during active COVID-19. The chain links TRBV27 to TRBJ2-2; tentative D call: TRBD1 (6 bases). For the CDR3, the DNA is TGTGCCAGCAGTCTCCAGGGAACAGGGCAGCTGTTTTTT. Amino acids: CASSLQGTGQLFF.